These 14 T cell receptor beta chains came from one sample sequenced in a study of breast tumors, draining lymph nodes, adjacent tissues. TCRdb re-called the multiplex PCR reads through MiXCR, storing one row per CDR3 protein. The sample shows over 60,000 distinct CDR3 sequences, less than 50% of them seen only once. The sample consisted of breast tumor tissue. The origin of the receptors is a female donor with breast cancer. Some clones in this sample may be carry-over from other donors' samples.

The rearrangement uses TRBV7-2 and TRBJ2-5; 10 bases align to TRBD2. Germline CDR1 reads SGHTA; CDR2 reads FQGNSA. Trimming at V came to 4 bases and at J to 2 bases, leaving 22 bases not matched to a gene. This CDR3 spans 21 amino acids. CDR3 nucleotides: TGTGCCAGCAGCTCCCCCGCGGTAGCGGGGGGCACAGATACGCAGCAAGAGACCCAGTACTTC. This translates into CASSSPAVAGGTDTQQETQYF.

The chain employs TRBV5-1 and TRBJ2-7; D call uncertain. The V gene's germline CDR1 is SGHRS and CDR2 YFSETQ. The V end lost 3 bases, the J end lost 2 bases, and 12 bases lay between the germline ends. The CDR3 runs 14 residues. CDR3 sequence (DNA): TGCGCCAGCAGCTCCGCGCCCGGTACCTACGAGCAGTACTTC. This translates into CASSSAPGTYEQYF.

The rearrangement joins TRBV27 to TRBJ1-6; D unresolved. In germline, CDR1 is MNHEY, CDR2 SMNVEV (reference sequence). The CDR3 spans 12 residues. V was pared by 7 bases and J by 10 bases, with 11 bases between. This CDR3 is CASKEGWSPLHF. DNA for the CDR3: TGTGCCAGCAAGGAGGGATGGTCACCCCTCCACTTT.

This clonotype was recorded at least ten times. The V and J genes are TRBV6-5 and TRBJ2-5, with 7 bases identical to TRBD2. V was clipped by 7 bases and J by 3 bases; unmatched bases: 8. The germline gives CDR1 MNHEY, CDR2 SVGAGI. The CDR3 has 14 amino acids. CDR3 residues: CASTGGGVKETQYF. CDR3 bases: TGTGCCAGCACTGGTGGGGGGGTGAAAGAGACCCAGTACTTC.

The chain links TRBV7-9 to TRBJ1-1; the D is unclear. This CDR3 spans 14 amino acids. Trimming took off 1 base at V and 6 bases at J, with 12 bases between the two ends. Germline CDR1 and CDR2: SEHNR and FQNEAQ (reference sequence). Here the CDR3 DNA reads TGTGCCAGCAGCTTAGATCGGAAGACATCTGAAGCTTTCTTT. Amino acids: CASSLDRKTSEAFF.

Concerning this clonotype: A much bigger clone sits one base away, suggesting this may be a read error. The chain couples TRBV5-6 to TRBJ1-1; 7 bases align to TRBD1. The V gene end was trimmed by 4 bases and the J gene end by 6 bases; junction bases not matched to a gene: 3. The CDR3 runs to 12 residues. The germline V gene encodes CDR1 SGHDT and CDR2 YYEEEE. CDR3 bases: TGTGCCAGCAGCCCGGGACAGTCTGAAGCTTTCTTT. This translates into CASSPGQSEAFF.

This clonotype was counted at least ten times. The chain couples TRBV20-1 to TRBJ2-3; D gene uncertain. There are 15 residues in the CDR3. The germline V gene has CDR1 DFQATT and CDR2 SNEGSKA (reference sequence). The V gene lost 6 bases and the J gene lost 1 base, with 17 bases spanning the gap. CDR3 sequence: CSALHSEFGTDTQYF. CDR3 sequence (DNA): TGCAGTGCCCTTCACTCGGAGTTTGGCACAGATACGCAGTATTTT.

This clonotype was detected only once. The chain uses TRBV29-1 and TRBJ1-4; D possibly corresponds to TRBD1 (5 bases). The CDR3 is 14 residues long. The ends were cut back, 4 bases at V and 4 bases at J, with 13 bases in the middle. Germline V gene lookup returns CDR1 SQVTM and CDR2 ANQGSEA. The CDR3 is CSVGTGTINEKLFF. In DNA form, the CDR3 reads TGCAGCGTTGGGACCGGGACCATTAATGAAAAACTGTTTTTT.

This clonotype was detected many times. The V gene is TRBV5-5, the J gene TRBJ1-4; D may be TRBD1 (6 bases). V was cut by 1 base and J by 6 bases, with 13 bases left in between. Per germline, CDR1 SGHKS and CDR2 YYEKEE (reference sequence). This CDR3 is built from 15 residues. The CDR3 sequence: CASSLPGTPDEKLFF. In DNA form, the CDR3 reads TGTGCCAGCAGCTTGCCCGGGACACCGGATGAAAAACTGTTTTTT.

This clonotype was recorded many times. The chain links TRBV6-1 to TRBJ2-7; no firm D call. Trimming took off 5 bases at V and 3 bases at J, with 11 bases between the two ends. Germline lookup yields CDR1 MNHNS and CDR2 SASEGT. The CDR3 totals 13 residues. CDR3 sequence (DNA): TGTGCCAGCAGTACTGGCCACCGCTACGAGCAGTACTTC. The encoded protein is CASSTGHRYEQYF.

This clonotype was observed a handful of times. The J gene is TRBJ1-1, the V gene TRBV5-1; D uncertain. The V end lost 0 bases, the J end lost 7 bases, and 10 bases lay between the germline ends. The CDR3 runs to 13 residues. Germline V gene lookup returns CDR1 SGHRS and CDR2 YFSETQ. Here the CDR3 DNA reads TGCGCCAGCAGCTTGGGCACAATTGGTGAAGCTTTCTTT. Translation: CASSLGTIGEAFF.

This clonotype was observed many times. J is TRBJ2-7 and V is TRBV19; 7 bases agree with TRBD2. The CDR3 contains 20 residues. V gave up 6 bases and J gave up 1 base; unmatched junction bases: 24. Germline values: CDR1 LNHDA, CDR2 SQIVND (reference sequence). The CDR3 reads CASSPSLSGGSLGLSYEQYF. CDR3 nucleotides: TGTGCCAGTAGCCCGAGCTTGTCTGGCGGGAGTCTTGGTTTATCCTACGAGCAGTACTTC.

The chain joins TRBV9 to TRBJ2-3; the match to TRBD2 covers 15 bases. The V and J ends lost 3 bases and 9 bases, in that order; junction bases with no gene match: 8. The CDR3 contains 16 residues. Germline V gene data show CDR1 as SGDLS and CDR2 as YYNGEE. This CDR3 is CASSEGLAGGASTQYF. Here the CDR3 DNA reads TGTGCCAGCAGCGAGGGACTAGCGGGGGGAGCAAGCACGCAGTATTTT.

This clonotype was recorded at least ten times. The gene calls are TRBV24-1 and TRBJ1-2; 9 bases match TRBD1. The germline gives CDR1 KGHDR, CDR2 SFDVKD. The CDR3 totals 14 residues. V gave up 5 bases and J gave up 7 bases; unmatched junction bases: 7. CDR3 nucleotide sequence: TGTGCCACCAGTGGGAAACAGGGGGCCTCTGGCTACACCTTC. As protein: CATSGKQGASGYTF.